What follows are 22 T cell receptor beta chains derived from one specimen sequenced in a study of patients and donors after allogeneic stem cell transplantation. TCRdb re-analysed the RT-PCR reads in MiXCR, keeping a single row per CDR3 protein. The sample consists of about 960,000 distinct CDR3 sequences, about 20% of them appearing once. The source material was blood, either unsorted or a sorted T cell fraction (not recorded which). The receptors were sampled from a human donor who was either an allogeneic HSCT recipient or a stem cell or donor lymphocyte infusion donor (not recorded which). It is not recorded whose cells these are; they may come from a transplant donor.

This clonotype has only one observation. The chain employs TRBV20-1 and TRBJ1-1, with D perhaps TRBD1 (5 bases). In germline, CDR1 is DFQATT, CDR2 SNEGSKA (reference sequence). CDR3 size: 16 residues. Trimming removed 3 bases from V and 1 base from J, with 18 bases in between. CDR3 in DNA: TGCAGTGCTAGTCTAAGAAGGACACGGAAGAACACTGAAGCTTTCTTT. It is translated as CSASLRRTRKNTEAFF.

This clonotype has only a few counts. The chain joins TRBV6-2 or TRBV6-3 to TRBJ2-3; no clear D. Germline CDR1 and CDR2: MNHEY and SVGEGT. V was shortened by 2 bases and J by 2 bases, with 2 bases between the two germline ends. This CDR3 is 12 amino acids long. CDR3: CASSYLTDTQYF. Written as DNA, the CDR3 is TGTGCCAGCAGTTACCTCACAGATACGCAGTATTTT.

The V gene is TRBV20-1, the J gene TRBJ1-6; 7 bases match TRBD1. Germline CDR1 and CDR2: DFQATT and SNEGSKA (reference sequence). The CDR3 spans 12 residues. The ends lost 0 bases at V and 13 bases at J; junction bases unmatched: 3. The CDR3 protein is CSAREGGGPLHF. The CDR3 nucleotides are TGCAGTGCTAGAGAGGGAGGGGGCCCCCTCCACTTT.

The table lists this clonotype with a few counts. The chain has TRBV5-1 and TRBJ1-6; 7 nucleotides align to TRBD1. V lost 4 bases and J lost 7; bases outside the gene matches: 11. The germline CDR1 and CDR2 sequences are SGHRS and YFSETQ. The CDR3 has 16 amino acids. The CDR3 DNA reads as TGCGCCAGCAGCCCGGGGGCCGGGACAGCAAATTCACCCCTCCACTTT. It encodes CASSPGAGTANSPLHF.

The J gene is TRBJ1-5, the V gene TRBV29-1; tentative D call: TRBD1 (6 bases). Trimming cost V 4 bases and J 7 bases, with 14 bases left between them. The germline V gene encodes CDR1 SQVTM and CDR2 ANQGSEA. CDR3 length: 13 amino acids. CDR3 DNA: TGCAGCGTTGGAGGGGGGAATGGCCAGCCCCAGCATTTT. Its translation is CSVGGGNGQPQHF.

The CDR3 DNA follows: TGCAGTGCTAGAGATCTCCAGGGGCTATACAATGAGCAGTTCTTC. Amino acid sequence: CSARDLQGLYNEQFF. The chain carries TRBV20-1 and TRBJ2-1; possible D gene TRBD1, 6 bases. Germline CDR1 and CDR2: DFQATT and SNEGSKA (reference sequence). The CDR3 has 15 amino acids. The V and J ends lost 0 bases and 4 bases respectively, with 13 bases between them.

This clonotype was seen a handful of times. This rearrangement joins TRBV7-3 to TRBJ2-1; D is uncertain. The CDR3 has 14 residues. The germline V and J ends were trimmed by 1 base and 3 bases, with 7 bases remaining between them. The germline gives CDR1 SGHTA, CDR2 FQGTGA. CDR3 in amino acids: CASSLNRVYNEQFF. For the CDR3, the DNA is TGTGCCAGCAGCTTAAACAGAGTCTACAATGAGCAGTTCTTC.

V usage is TRBV10-3 and J usage is TRBJ2-2; D is uncertain. The CDR3 length is 11 residues. Per germline, CDR1 ENHRY and CDR2 SYGVKD. V gave up 3 bases and J gave up 6 bases, with 2 bases separating them. The CDR3 DNA sequence: TGTGCCATCAGTGAACCCGGGGAGCTGTTTTTT. This encodes CAISEPGELFF.

The rearrangement uses TRBV29-1 and TRBJ2-4; D gene uncertain. Germline CDR1 reads SQVTM; CDR2 reads ANQGSEA. The CDR3 is 11 residues long. Trimming left V 7 bases short and J 0 bases short, with 4 bases between. CDR3 loop: CSGQAKNIQYF. CDR3 DNA: TGCAGCGGTCAAGCCAAAAACATTCAGTACTTC.

Ten or more counts support this clonotype. V and J are TRBV20-1 and TRBJ2-7, with D possibly matching TRBD1 (5 bases). The CDR3 covers 12 residues. With 1 base removed from V and 3 bases from J, the gap between germline ends came to 7 bases. Germline V lookup: CDR1 DFQATT, CDR2 SNEGSKA (reference sequence). The chain's CDR3 is CSARGQNYEQYF. The CDR3 nucleotides are TGCAGTGCTAGAGGACAGAACTACGAGCAGTACTTC.

The CDR3 here is CASSPSLISQYF. CDR3 nucleotides: TGTGCCAGCAGTCCCTCCCTGATCTCCCAGTACTTC. The genes are TRBV6-2 or TRBV6-3 and TRBJ2-5; D is unclear. This CDR3 comprises 12 residues. Germline V CDR1 and CDR2: MNHEY, SVGEGT. Trimming stripped 5 bases from V and 9 bases from J, with 13 bases between.

The genes are TRBV2 and TRBJ2-1; 10 nucleotides match TRBD2. Germline V CDR1 and CDR2: SNHLY, FYNNEI. V lost 4 bases, J lost 3 bases, and 12 bases stayed unmatched. There are 18 residues in the CDR3. In DNA form, the CDR3 reads TGTGCCAGCAGTGGCCCCGACCTTCTAGCGGGGGTCTACAATGAGCAGTTCTTC. Translated, it gives CASSGPDLLAGVYNEQFF.

This clonotype was seen more than once but under ten times. The chain combines TRBV4-3 with TRBJ1-5, with no clear D. Germline-derived CDR1 and CDR2 are LGHNA and YSLEER. The CDR3 has 13 residues. V lost 0 bases and J 6 bases, leaving 6 bases between the germline ends. The CDR3 region has the DNA TGCGCCAGCAGCCAAGATTTCGGTCAGCCCCAGCATTTT. It translates to CASSQDFGQPQHF.

The V gene is TRBV21-1, the J gene TRBJ2-5; the table's TRBD1 call for D was not verified on the DNA. TRBV21-1 is recorded as a pseudogene. The CDR3 consists of 15 residues. In DNA, the CDR3 is TGTGCCAGCCGCCCCGGACAGGGCCACGGAGAGACCCAGTACTTC. It yields the protein CASRPGQGHGETQYF.

This sequence joins TRBV12-3 or TRBV12-4 and TRBJ1-5; 12 bases map to TRBD1. This CDR3 has 15 amino acids. V shed 5 bases, J shed 5 bases, and the junction held 4 bases outside the gene matches. CDR3 sequence (DNA): TGTGCCAGCAGTGGGGACAGGGGGCTACATCAGCCCCAGCATTTT. Its translation is CASSGDRGLHQPQHF.

This clonotype was picked up a small number of times. The chain recombines TRBV7-9 with TRBJ2-7; D may be TRBD1 (6 bases). Trimming left V 2 bases short and J 4 bases short, with 12 bases between. The CDR3 contains 14 residues. Germline CDR1 and CDR2: SEHNR and FQNEAQ (reference sequence). The CDR3 region has the DNA TGTGCCAGCAGCTTACGGGACACCTTTTACGAGCAGTACTTC. Translation: CASSLRDTFYEQYF.

V is TRBV10-3 and J is TRBJ2-5; D perhaps matches TRBD1 (5 bases). V was clipped by 0 bases and J by 6 bases, with 11 bases between them. The CDR3 contains 14 residues. Germline V gene lookup returns CDR1 ENHRY and CDR2 SYGVKD. CDR3 region: CAISESWQGKTQYF. The CDR3 region has the DNA TGTGCCATCAGTGAGTCTTGGCAGGGAAAGACCCAGTACTTC.

This clonotype was seen more than once but under ten times. The chain combines TRBV5-1 with TRBJ2-5; D remains ambiguous. The CDR3 has 15 residues. Germline assignment: CDR1 SGHRS and CDR2 YFSETQ. V lost 0 bases, J lost 3 bases, and 12 bases lay in between. The CDR3 nucleotides are TGCGCCAGCAGCTTGGCAGTTCGGTCTGAAGAGACCCAGTACTTC. As protein: CASSLAVRSEETQYF.

The chain is built from TRBV6-2 or TRBV6-3 and TRBJ1-5; no definite D call. Per the germline V gene, CDR1 is MNHEY and CDR2 is SVGEGT. Trimming stripped 0 bases from V and 4 bases from J, with 13 bases between. The CDR3 spans 16 residues. CDR3 DNA: TGTGCCAGCAGTTACTCGTTGGGAGTTGGAAATCAGCCCCAGCATTTT. Its translation is CASSYSLGVGNQPQHF.

The chain has TRBV19 and TRBJ2-1; 15 positions match TRBD2. The CDR3 extends over 18 amino acids. Losses at the gene ends were 5 bases for V and 10 bases for J; bases not matched to a gene: 15. Germline V gives CDR1 LNHDA, CDR2 SQIVND (reference sequence). This CDR3 is CASSLGSGGTSGRREQFF. The CDR3 nucleotides are TGTGCCAGTAGTCTGGGCAGTGGGGGGACTAGCGGGAGGCGAGAGCAGTTCTTC. Using reference TRBV19 and TRBJ2-1 for the parts outside the CDR3, the full variable domain is DGGITQSPKYLFRKEGQNVTLSCEQNLNHDAMYWYRQDPGQGLRLIYYSQIVNDFQKGDIAEGYSVSREKKESFPLTVTSAQKNPTAFYLCASSLGSGGTSGRREQFFGPGTRLTVL.

The chain joins TRBV15 to TRBJ2-3; unclear D gene. Germline V gene sequence: CDR1 LNHNV, CDR2 YYDKDF (reference sequence). The V and J ends lost 0 bases and 4 bases respectively, with 5 bases between them. The CDR3 extends over 13 amino acids. CDR3: CATSRDPPDTQYF. CDR3 bases: TGTGCCACCAGCAGAGATCCCCCAGATACGCAGTATTTT.

This chain joins TRBV27 and TRBJ1-6; unclear D gene. CDR1 and CDR2 from the germline V gene are MNHEY and SMNVEV (reference sequence). This CDR3 is built from 13 residues. Trimming left V 6 bases short and J 14 bases short, with 17 bases between. In nucleotides, the CDR3 is TGTGCCAGCAGCTCAGAACGTGCCTCTACCCTCCACTTT. Translated, it gives CASSSERASTLHF.